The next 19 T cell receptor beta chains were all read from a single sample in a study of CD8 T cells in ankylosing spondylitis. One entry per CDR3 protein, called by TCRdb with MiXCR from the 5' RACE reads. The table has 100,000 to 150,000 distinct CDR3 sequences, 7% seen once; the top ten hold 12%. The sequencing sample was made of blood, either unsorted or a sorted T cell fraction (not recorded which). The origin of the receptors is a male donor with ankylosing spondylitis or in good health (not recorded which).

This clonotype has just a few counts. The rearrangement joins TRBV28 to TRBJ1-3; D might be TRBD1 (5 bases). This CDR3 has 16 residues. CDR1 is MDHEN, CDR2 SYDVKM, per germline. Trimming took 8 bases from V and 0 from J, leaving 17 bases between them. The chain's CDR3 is CASPRSGHPSGNTIYF. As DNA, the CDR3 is TGTGCCAGCCCACGGTCGGGGCACCCCTCTGGAAACACCATATATTTT. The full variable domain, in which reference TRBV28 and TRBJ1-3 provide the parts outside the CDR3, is DVKVTQSSRYLVKRTGEKVFLECVQDMDHENMFWYRQDPGLGLRLIYFSYDVKMKEKGDIPEGYSVSREKKERFSLILESASTNQTSMYLCASPRSGHPSGNTIYFGEGSWLTVV.

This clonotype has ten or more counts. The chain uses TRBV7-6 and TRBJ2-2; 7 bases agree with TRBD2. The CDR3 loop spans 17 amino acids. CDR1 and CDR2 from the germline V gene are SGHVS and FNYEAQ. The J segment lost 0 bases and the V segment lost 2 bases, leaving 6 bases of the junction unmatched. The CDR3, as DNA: TGTGCCAGCAGCTTATCTCCGGGAGGACCGAACACCGGGGAGCTGTTTTTT. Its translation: CASSLSPGGPNTGELFF.

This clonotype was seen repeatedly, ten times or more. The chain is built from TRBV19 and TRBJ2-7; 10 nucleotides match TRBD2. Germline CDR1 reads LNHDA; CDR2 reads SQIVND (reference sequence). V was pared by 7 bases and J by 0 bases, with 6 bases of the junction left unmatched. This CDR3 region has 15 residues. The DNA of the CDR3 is TGTGCCAGTACTCCGACTAGCGGGCCCTCCTACGAGCAGTACTTC. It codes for CASTPTSGPSYEQYF.

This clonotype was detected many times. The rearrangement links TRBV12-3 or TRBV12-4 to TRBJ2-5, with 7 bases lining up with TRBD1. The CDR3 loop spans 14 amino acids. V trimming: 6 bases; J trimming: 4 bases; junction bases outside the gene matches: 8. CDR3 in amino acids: CASSPRQGGETQYF. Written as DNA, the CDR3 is TGTGCCAGCAGCCCCAGACAGGGTGGAGAGACCCAGTACTTC.

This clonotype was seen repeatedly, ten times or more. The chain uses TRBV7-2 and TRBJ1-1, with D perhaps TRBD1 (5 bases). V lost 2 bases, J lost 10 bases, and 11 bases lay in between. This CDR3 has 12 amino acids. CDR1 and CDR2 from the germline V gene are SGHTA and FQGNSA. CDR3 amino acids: CASSLRQGGAFF. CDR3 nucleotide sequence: TGTGCCAGCAGCTTAAGGCAGGGAGGAGCTTTCTTT.

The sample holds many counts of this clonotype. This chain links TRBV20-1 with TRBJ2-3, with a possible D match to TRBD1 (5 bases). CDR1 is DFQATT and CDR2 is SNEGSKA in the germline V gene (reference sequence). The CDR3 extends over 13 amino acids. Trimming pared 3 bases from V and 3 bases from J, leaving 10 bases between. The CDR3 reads CSARKRGTDTQYF. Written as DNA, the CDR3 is TGCAGTGCTAGGAAAAGGGGAACAGATACGCAGTATTTT.

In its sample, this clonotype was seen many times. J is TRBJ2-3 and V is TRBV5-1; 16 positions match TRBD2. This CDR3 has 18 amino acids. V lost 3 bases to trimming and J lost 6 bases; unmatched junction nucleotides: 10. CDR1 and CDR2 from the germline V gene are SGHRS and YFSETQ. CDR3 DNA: TGCGCCAGCAGCTCACCGGGGACTAGCGGGAGGGCCGTTGATACGCAGTATTTT. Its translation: CASSSPGTSGRAVDTQYF.

The CDR3 bases are TGTGCCAACCCTAGCGGGAGGACAGATACGCAGTATTTT. Translated, it gives CANPSGRTDTQYF. The chain links TRBV2 to TRBJ2-3; 11 bases are a match to TRBD2. There are 13 residues in the CDR3. The germline V gene encodes CDR1 SNHLY and CDR2 FYNNEI. V gave up 10 bases and J gave up 3 bases; unmatched junction bases: 3. Full variable domain (rest looked up from reference TRBV2 and TRBJ2-3): EPEVTQTPSHQVTQMGQEVILRCVPISNHLYFYWYRQILGQKVEFLVSFYNNEISEKSEIFDDQFSVERPDGSNFTLKIRSTKLEDSAMYFCANPSGRTDTQYFGPGTRLTVL.

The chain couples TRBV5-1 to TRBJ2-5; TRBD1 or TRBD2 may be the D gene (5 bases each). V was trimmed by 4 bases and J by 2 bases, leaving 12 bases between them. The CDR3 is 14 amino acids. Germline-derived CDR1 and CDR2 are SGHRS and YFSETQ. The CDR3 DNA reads TGCGCCAGCAGCCCGGGACGGACACAAGAGACCCAGTACTTC. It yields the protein CASSPGRTQETQYF. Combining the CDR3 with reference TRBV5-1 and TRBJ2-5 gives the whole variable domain KAGVTQTPRYLIKTRGQQVTLSCSPISGHRSVSWYQQTPGQGLQFLFEYFSETQRNKGNFPGRFSGRQFSNSRSEMNVSTLELGDSALYLCASSPGRTQETQYFGPGTRLLVL.

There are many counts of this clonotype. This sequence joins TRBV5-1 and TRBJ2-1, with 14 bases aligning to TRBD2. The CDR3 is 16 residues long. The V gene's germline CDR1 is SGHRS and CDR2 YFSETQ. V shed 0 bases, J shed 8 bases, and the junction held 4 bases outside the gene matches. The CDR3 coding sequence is TGCGCCAGCAGCTTGGAGGGACTAGCGGGAGTCGATGAGCAGTTCTTC. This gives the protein CASSLEGLAGVDEQFF.

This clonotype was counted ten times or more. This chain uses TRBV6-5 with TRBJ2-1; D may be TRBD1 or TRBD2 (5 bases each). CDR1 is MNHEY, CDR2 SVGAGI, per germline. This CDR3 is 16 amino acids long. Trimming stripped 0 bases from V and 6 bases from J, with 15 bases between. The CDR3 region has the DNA TGTGCCAGCAGTTACTCCCTTGGGGGAGTCATCAATGAGCAGTTCTTC. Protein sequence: CASSYSLGGVINEQFF.

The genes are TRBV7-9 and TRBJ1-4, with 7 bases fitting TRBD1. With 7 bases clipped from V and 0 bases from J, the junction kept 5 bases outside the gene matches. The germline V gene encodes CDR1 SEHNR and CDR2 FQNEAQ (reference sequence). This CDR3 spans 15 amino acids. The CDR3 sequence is CASTRGTATNEKLFF. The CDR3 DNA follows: TGTGCCAGCACCCGGGGGACAGCAACTAATGAAAAACTGTTTTTT.

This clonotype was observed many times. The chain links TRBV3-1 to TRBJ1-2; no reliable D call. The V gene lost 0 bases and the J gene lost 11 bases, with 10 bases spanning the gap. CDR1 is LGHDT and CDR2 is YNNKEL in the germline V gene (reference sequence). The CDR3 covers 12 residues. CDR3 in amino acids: CASSQDPGRYTF. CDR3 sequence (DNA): TGTGCCAGCAGCCAAGACCCAGGACGTTACACCTTC.

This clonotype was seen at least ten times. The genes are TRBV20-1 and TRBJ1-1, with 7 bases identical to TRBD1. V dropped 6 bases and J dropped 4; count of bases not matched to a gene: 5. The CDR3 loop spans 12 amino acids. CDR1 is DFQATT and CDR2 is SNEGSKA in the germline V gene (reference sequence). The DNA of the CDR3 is TGCAGTGCACGGCGACAGGGCACTGAAGCTTTCTTT. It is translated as CSARRQGTEAFF.

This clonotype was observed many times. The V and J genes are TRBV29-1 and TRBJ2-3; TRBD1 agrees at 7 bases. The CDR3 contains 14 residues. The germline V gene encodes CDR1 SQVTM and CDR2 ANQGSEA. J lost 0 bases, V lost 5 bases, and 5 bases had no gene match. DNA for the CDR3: TGCAGCGTTCCCCGACAGGGCAGCACAGATACGCAGTATTTT. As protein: CSVPRQGSTDTQYF.

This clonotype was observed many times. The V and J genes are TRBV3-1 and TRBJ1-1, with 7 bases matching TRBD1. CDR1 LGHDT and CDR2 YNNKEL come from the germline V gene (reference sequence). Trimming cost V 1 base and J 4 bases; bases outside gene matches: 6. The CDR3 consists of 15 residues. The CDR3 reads CASSQVTRGVTEAFF. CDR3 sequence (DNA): TGTGCCAGCAGCCAAGTTACCAGGGGGGTCACTGAAGCTTTCTTT.

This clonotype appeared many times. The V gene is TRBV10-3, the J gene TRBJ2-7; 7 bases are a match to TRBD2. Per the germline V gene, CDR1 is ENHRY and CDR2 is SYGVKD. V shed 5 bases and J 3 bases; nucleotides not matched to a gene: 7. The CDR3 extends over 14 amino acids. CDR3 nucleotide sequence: TGTGCCATCAGTTTTGGGTTAGCGGGCTACGAGCAGTACTTC. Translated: CAISFGLAGYEQYF.

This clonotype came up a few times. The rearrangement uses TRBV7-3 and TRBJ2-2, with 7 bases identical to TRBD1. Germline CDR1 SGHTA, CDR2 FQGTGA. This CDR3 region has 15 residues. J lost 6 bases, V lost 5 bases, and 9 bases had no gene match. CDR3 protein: CASSPGQRAAGELFF. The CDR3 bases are TGTGCCAGCAGCCCGGGACAGAGGGCTGCCGGGGAGCTGTTTTTT.

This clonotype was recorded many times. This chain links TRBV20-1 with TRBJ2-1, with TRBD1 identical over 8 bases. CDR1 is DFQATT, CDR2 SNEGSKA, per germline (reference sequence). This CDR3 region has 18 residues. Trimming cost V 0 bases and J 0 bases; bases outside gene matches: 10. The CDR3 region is CSAREWQGARSSYNEQFF. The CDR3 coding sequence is TGCAGTGCTAGAGAGTGGCAGGGGGCCCGGAGCTCCTACAATGAGCAGTTCTTC.